This T cell receptor beta chain was obtained from a study of blood T cell repertoires in COVID-19. About the study: Researchers got acute and convalescent COVID-19 samples from the United States, Italy and Spain.

The method was immunoSEQ multiplex PCR; TCRdb's version includes in-frame clones alone and lacks a portion of them. The table includes 370,000 or so clones, over 75% detected once. V was cut by 1 base and J by 7 bases, with 13 bases left in between. In germline, CDR1 is SGHAT, CDR2 FQDESV (reference sequence). The CDR3 spans 14 residues. The chain employs TRBV11-1 and TRBJ1-1; TRBD1 might be the D (5 bases). The sequence was obtained from a young man who had recovered from COVID-19. Input material: PBMCs or T cells enriched from blood (not recorded which). CDR3 coding DNA: TGTGCCAGCAGCTTAGATGCAGGGAGGATTGAAGCTTTCTTT. Translating it yields CASSLDAGRIEAFF.